The clone carrying this TCR beta chain is categorized as medium-sized. Its specificity is unknown. The data are from a study of OX40 agonist ivuxolimab in advanced cancers. Findings and limits, study-wide: Averaging showed that CD8+ T cells had more expanded clones than CD4+ did. Expanded peripheral T cells had an undetermined antigen specificity.

The V and J ends lost 4 bases and 3 bases, in that order; junction bases with no gene match: 4. CDR3 length: 16 amino acids. CDR1 and CDR2 from the germline V gene are SEHNR and FQNEAQ (reference sequence). TCRdb's table, derived via immunoSEQ multiplex PCR, lists solely in-frame clones and lacks some. This sample carries about 46,000 clones, nearly 80% of them seen once, and the ten largest clones take 3.9%. Here the sequenced sample was CD4+ or CD8+ T cells sorted from blood, taken in a trial of the OX40 agonist ivuxolimab. The sequence was obtained from an adult with an advanced solid tumor such as melanoma, head and neck, liver or kidney cancer. This sequence joins TRBV7-9 and TRBJ1-6, with 9 bases lining up with TRBD1. The CDR3 is CASSSGQGFYNSPLHF. CDR3 nucleotide sequence: TGTGCCAGCAGCTCGGGACAGGGATTCTATAATTCACCCCTCCACTTT.